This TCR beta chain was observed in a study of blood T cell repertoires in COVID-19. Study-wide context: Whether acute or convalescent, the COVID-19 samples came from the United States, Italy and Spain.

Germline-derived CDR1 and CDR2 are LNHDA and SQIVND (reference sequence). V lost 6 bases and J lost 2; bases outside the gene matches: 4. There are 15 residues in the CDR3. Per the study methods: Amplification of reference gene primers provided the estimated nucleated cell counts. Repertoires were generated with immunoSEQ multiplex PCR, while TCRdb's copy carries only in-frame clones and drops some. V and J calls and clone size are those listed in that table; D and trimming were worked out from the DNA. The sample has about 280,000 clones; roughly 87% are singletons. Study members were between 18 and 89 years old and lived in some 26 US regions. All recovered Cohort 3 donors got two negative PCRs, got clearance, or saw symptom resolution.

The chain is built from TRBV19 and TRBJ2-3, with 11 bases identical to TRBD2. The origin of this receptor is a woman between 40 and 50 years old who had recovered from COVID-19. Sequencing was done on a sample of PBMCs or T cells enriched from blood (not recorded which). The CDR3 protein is CASRRLAGITDTQYF. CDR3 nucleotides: TGTGCCAGTAGGCGACTAGCGGGAATCACAGATACGCAGTATTTT.